The following is a TCR beta chain sequence with its context. The antigen is undetermined. These data come from a study of spatial heterogeneity in lung cancer. Study context: Detection consistently captured more beta-chain sequences than alpha-chain sequences.

Germline assignment: CDR1 SEHNR and CDR2 FQNEAQ (reference sequence). This CDR3 contains 18 residues. V was clipped by 2 bases and J by 3 bases; unmatched bases: 10. TCRdb independently ran MiXCR on the 5' RACE reads; one entry per CDR3 protein. Of thousands of distinct CDR3 sequences listed, 9.5% to 15% are singletons. Time point indicated: sample taken at primary tumor resection. Sequencing was performed on whole RNA extracted from tumor and nontumor lung tissue, or from frozen PBMC, and the material was left unsorted. Overall study findings and caveats: The recorded estimate of tumor T cell coverage is around 7% for alpha chains and 11% to 15% for beta chains. The study found that expanded intratumoral alpha and beta TCR counts tracked tumor mutation counts.

The sequenced sample was lung tumor tissue, obtained at surgery. The chain carries TRBV7-9 and TRBJ2-4; TRBD2 aligns across 10 bases. The clonotype originates from a male donor with early-stage non-small cell lung cancer. CDR3 DNA: TGTGCCAGCAGCTTACCAGCGGGAGGGCCATCCAGCAAAAACATTCAGTACTTC. Protein: CASSLPAGGPSSKNIQYF.